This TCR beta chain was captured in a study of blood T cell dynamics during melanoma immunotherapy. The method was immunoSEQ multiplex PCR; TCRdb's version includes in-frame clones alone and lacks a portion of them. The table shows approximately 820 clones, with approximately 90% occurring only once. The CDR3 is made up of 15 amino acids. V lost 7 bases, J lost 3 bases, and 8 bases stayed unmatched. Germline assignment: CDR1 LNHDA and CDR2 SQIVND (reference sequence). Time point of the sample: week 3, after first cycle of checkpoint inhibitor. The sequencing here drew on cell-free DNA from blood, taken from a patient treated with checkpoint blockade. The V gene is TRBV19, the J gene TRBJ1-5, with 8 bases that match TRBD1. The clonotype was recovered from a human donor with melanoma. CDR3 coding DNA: TGTGCCAGTACCTTCGACAGGGGCCTCAATCAGCCCCAGCATTTT. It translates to CASTFDRGLNQPQHF.